These 17 T cell receptor beta chains were sequenced from one sample in a study of glioma-infiltrating T cells. The iRepertoire nested amplicon-rescue multiplex PCR amplified TCR alpha and beta CDR3s from RNA. Each CDR3 protein gets one entry after TCRdb re-called the multiplex PCR reads with MiXCR. The sample holds around 190,000 distinct CDR3 sequences; 43% are singletons and the top ten take around 5%. The sequenced sample was glioma tissue, nonneoplastic brain tissue, or PBMCs (not recorded which). Receptors were obtained from a human donor with low-grade glioma or glioblastoma, undergoing nonglioma brain surgery, or in good health (not recorded which).

This clonotype was picked up many times. This chain joins TRBV27 and TRBJ2-3, with D perhaps TRBD1 or TRBD2 (5 bases each). CDR3 size: 16 residues. The V end was cut by 4 bases, the J end by 1 base, with 15 bases between. Germline values: CDR1 MNHEY, CDR2 SMNVEV (reference sequence). The CDR3 sequence is CASSSVLRDRTDTQYF. The CDR3 nucleotides read TGTGCCAGCAGTTCTGTGCTCCGGGACCGCACAGATACGCAGTATTTT.

In regard to this clonotype: One junction end disagrees with the germline gene, perhaps due to a read error. The gene calls are TRBV10-3 and TRBJ1-3, with no clear D. CDR3 length: 13 amino acids. Per the germline V gene, CDR1 is ENHRY and CDR2 is SYGVKD. CDR3 residues: CAVSDTSGNTIYF. The CDR3, as DNA: TGTGCCGTCAGCGACACCTCTGGAAACACCATATATTTT.

J is TRBJ2-7 and V is TRBV10-3, with D maybe TRBD1 (6 bases). The CDR3 is made up of 15 amino acids. V lost 0 bases, J lost 0 bases, and 9 bases lay in between. Looked up from germline, CDR1 is ENHRY and CDR2 is SYGVKD. In nucleotides, the CDR3 is TGTGCCATCAGTGAGTCTGGGGGCGCCTCCTACGAGCAGTACTTC. This translates into CAISESGGASYEQYF.

This clonotype was observed at least ten times. The CDR3 nucleotides read TGCAGTGCTAAATTTGGACAATCCTTGGAGCAGTACTTC. It specifies CSAKFGQSLEQYF. This chain uses TRBV20-1 with TRBJ2-7; a possible D gene is TRBD1 (5 bases). This CDR3 spans 13 amino acids. V was trimmed by 4 bases and J by 7 bases, leaving 17 bases between them. From germline, CDR1 is DFQATT and CDR2 SNEGSKA (reference sequence).

In the case of this clonotype: This could be a read error, since a much larger clone is one nucleotide away. The gene calls are TRBV20-1 and TRBJ2-5; no clear D. CDR3 length: 12 residues. Looked up from germline, CDR1 is DFQATT and CDR2 is SNEGSKA (reference sequence). The chain's CDR3 is CSARGIQETHYF. CDR3 nucleotides: TGCAGTGCTAGAGGAATCCAAGAGACCCATTACTTC.

The J gene is TRBJ2-3, the V gene TRBV6-1; D is ambiguous. The germline V gene encodes CDR1 MNHNS and CDR2 SASEGT. The CDR3 length is 13 residues. The CDR3 protein is CVSSEGPTDTQYF. CDR3 sequence (DNA): TGTGTTAGCAGTGAAGGACCCACAGATACGCAGTATTTT.

This rearrangement joins TRBV7-9 to TRBJ1-4; 10 positions match TRBD1. Trimming removed 5 bases from V and 7 bases from J; junction bases left unmatched: 4. The CDR3 length is 14 residues. In germline, CDR1 is SEHNR, CDR2 FQNEAQ (reference sequence). The CDR3 spells CASSPGQGTEKLFF. CDR3 nucleotide sequence: TGTGCCAGCAGCCCGGGACAGGGGACTGAAAAACTGTTTTTT.

This chain's CDR3 is CSAGLGGTYEQYF. CDR3 coding DNA: TGCAGTGCTGGTTTAGGAGGGACATACGAGCAGTACTTC. V usage is TRBV20-1 and J usage is TRBJ2-7; D tentatively reads TRBD1 or TRBD2 (6 bases each). The germline V gene encodes CDR1 DFQATT and CDR2 SNEGSKA (reference sequence). The CDR3 contains 13 residues. Trimming shortened V by 5 bases and J by 4 bases, and 15 bases separated the two germline ends.

In the case of this clonotype: This may arise from a read error, as a much more abundant clone is one base away. The chain combines TRBV24-1 with TRBJ2-3; D is uncertain. The CDR3 contains 13 residues. CDR1 and CDR2 from the germline V gene are KGHDR and SFDVKD. The ends were cut back, 6 bases at V and 2 bases at J, with 8 bases in the middle. The CDR3 DNA sequence: TGTGCCACCAGTTATCTTGTCACAGATACGCAGTATTTT. Translating gives CATSYLVTDTQYF.

The V gene is TRBV30, the J gene TRBJ2-5; 7 bases fit TRBD2. Germline lookup yields CDR1 GTSNPN and CDR2 SVGIG (reference sequence). V lost 3 bases, J lost 0 bases, and 1 base stayed unmatched. This CDR3 has 13 amino acids. The CDR3 is CAWRLANQETQYF. CDR3 bases: TGTGCCTGGAGACTAGCGAACCAAGAGACCCAGTACTTC.

On this clonotype: This could be a read error, since a much larger clone is one nucleotide away. The chain carries TRBV2 and TRBJ2-7; D unclear. There are 14 residues in the CDR3. Looked up from germline, CDR1 is SNHLY and CDR2 is FYNNEI. V lost 7 bases, J lost 1 base, and 14 bases lay in between. In DNA form, the CDR3 reads TGTGCCAGCAAACAAAGAGGTGAGTCCTACGAGCAGTACTTC. It is translated as CASKQRGESYEQYF.

This clonotype appeared a few times. This rearrangement joins TRBV29-1 to TRBJ2-7; 7 positions match TRBD1. The ends lost 3 bases at V and 6 bases at J; junction bases unmatched: 17. Germline CDR1 SQVTM, CDR2 ANQGSEA. CDR3 size: 16 residues. CDR3 residues: CSVDQQGSTGLGEQYF. For the CDR3, the DNA is TGCAGCGTTGATCAACAGGGGAGTACTGGGTTGGGCGAGCAGTACTTC.

On this clonotype: A clone one base away is much larger, so this may be a read error. The V and J genes are TRBV28 and TRBJ2-7, with TRBD1 identical over 7 bases. The CDR3 totals 14 residues. V trimming: 2 bases; J trimming: 7 bases; junction bases outside the gene matches: 8. Germline lookup yields CDR1 MDHEN and CDR2 SYDVKM. The CDR3, as DNA: TGTGCCAGCAGTTTACCAGGGACAGTGGGGGAGCAGTACTTC. It specifies CASSLPGTVGEQYF.

A few counts support this clonotype. The chain is built from TRBV7-9 and TRBJ2-1; 8 bases line up with TRBD2. The germline gives CDR1 SEHNR, CDR2 FQNEAQ (reference sequence). The CDR3 spans 15 residues. J lost 7 bases, V lost 5 bases, and 10 bases had no gene match. CDR3 bases: TGTGCCAGCAGCCAAAGCGGGAGTTTCAGAAATGAGCAGTTCTTC. It yields the protein CASSQSGSFRNEQFF.

Turning to this clonotype: The CDR3 does not end in the conserved phenylalanine or tryptophan, so this is likely a read error. The limits of the CDR3 on the DNA are not certain, so only TCRdb's listed CDR3 is given. This rearrangement joins TRBV7-9 to TRBJ2-7; the DNA was not used to check the table's D call, TRBD1. Per the germline V gene, CDR1 is SEHNR and CDR2 is FQNEAQ (reference sequence). Both ends counted, the CDR3 spans 15 residues. The CDR3 loop reads CASSLGGPNAYEKYL.

Ten or more counts support this clonotype. This chain uses TRBV28 with TRBJ2-7; D ambiguous. The CDR3 runs 13 residues. V lost 6 bases and J 5 bases, leaving 14 bases between the germline ends. Per the germline V gene, CDR1 is MDHEN and CDR2 is SYDVKM. CDR3 in DNA: TGTGCCAGCAGCCCCAGGTACCTCCACGAGCAGTACTTC. Its translation: CASSPRYLHEQYF.

This clonotype showed up many times. The genes are TRBV27 and TRBJ1-2; D remains unclear. The V gene's germline CDR1 is MNHEY and CDR2 SMNVEV (reference sequence). Trimming removed 8 bases at V and 7 bases at J, with 14 bases between. The CDR3 runs 12 residues. The CDR3, as DNA: TGTGCCAGCGCCTCCCTACTTGGTGGCTACACCTTC. This sequence encodes CASASLLGGYTF.